The present T cell receptor beta chain was sequenced within a study of cytomegalovirus exposure and HLA in healthy donors. Study overall: Clustering assigned 81% of the approximately 400 genotyped donors to the Caucasian-associated ancestry cluster. Study findings and constraints: Later analysis identified some 16,000 TCR beta sequences associated with HLA alleles, using a false discovery rate threshold of 0.05.

Vbeta (60) and Jbeta (13) primers were used in the PCR. The protocol was immunoSEQ multiplex PCR, while the TCRdb copy is restricted to in-frame clones and leaves out a portion. This sample carries 100,000 to 150,000 clones, approximately 85% of them seen once, and the ten largest clones take around 1.7%. As to this clone: Its target is unknown.

Trimming took off 5 bases at V and 3 bases at J, with 11 bases between the two ends. CDR3 length equals 13 residues. Germline CDR1 and CDR2: MNHEY and SMNVEV (reference sequence). The sequencing input was PBMCs. The sequence was obtained from a boy younger than 18 in good health and CMV-seronegative. This sequence joins TRBV27 and TRBJ2-7; no clear D. The CDR3 DNA reads as TGTGCCAGCAGTGTAAGCATCAACTACGAGCAGTACTTC. It is translated as CASSVSINYEQYF.